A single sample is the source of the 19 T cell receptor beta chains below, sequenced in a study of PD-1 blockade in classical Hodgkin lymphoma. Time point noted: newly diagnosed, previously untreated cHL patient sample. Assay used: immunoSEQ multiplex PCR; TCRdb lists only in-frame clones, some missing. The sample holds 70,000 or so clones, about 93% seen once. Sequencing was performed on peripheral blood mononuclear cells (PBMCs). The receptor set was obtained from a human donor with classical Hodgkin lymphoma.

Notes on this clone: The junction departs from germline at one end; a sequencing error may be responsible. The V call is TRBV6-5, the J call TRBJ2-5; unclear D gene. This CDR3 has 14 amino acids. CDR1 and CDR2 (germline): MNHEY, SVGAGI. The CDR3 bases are TGTGCCAGCAGCCCCAGACACATCCAACAGACCCAGTACTTC. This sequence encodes CASSPRHIQQTQYF.

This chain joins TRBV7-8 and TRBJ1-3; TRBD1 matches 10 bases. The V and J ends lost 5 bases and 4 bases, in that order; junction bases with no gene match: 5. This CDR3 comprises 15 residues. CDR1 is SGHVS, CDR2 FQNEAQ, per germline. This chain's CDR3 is CASSQQGQGGNTIYF. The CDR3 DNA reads TGTGCCAGCAGCCAACAGGGACAGGGGGGAAACACCATATATTTT.

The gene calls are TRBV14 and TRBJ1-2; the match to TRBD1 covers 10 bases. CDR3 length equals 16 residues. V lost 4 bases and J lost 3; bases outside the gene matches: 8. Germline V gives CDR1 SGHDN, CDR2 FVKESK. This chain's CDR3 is CASSRYRDRGDYGYTF. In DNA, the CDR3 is TGTGCCAGCAGCCGCTACCGGGACAGGGGCGACTATGGCTACACCTTC.

As DNA, the CDR3 is TGTGCCAGCAGCTTAAAGGGGTGGTACGAGCAGTACTTC. This codes for CASSLKGWYEQYF. The genes are TRBV7-9 and TRBJ2-7; D perhaps matches TRBD1 (5 bases). Deletions cut 2 bases from V and 4 bases from J, with 9 bases between. CDR3 length: 13 residues. Germline loops: CDR1 SEHNR, CDR2 FQNEAQ (reference sequence).

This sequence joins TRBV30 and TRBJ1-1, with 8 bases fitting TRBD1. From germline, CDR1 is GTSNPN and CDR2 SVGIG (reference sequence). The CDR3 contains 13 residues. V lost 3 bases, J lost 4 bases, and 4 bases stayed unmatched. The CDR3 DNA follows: TGTGCCTGGAGGGACAGGGTGACCACTGAAGCTTTCTTT. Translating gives CAWRDRVTTEAFF.

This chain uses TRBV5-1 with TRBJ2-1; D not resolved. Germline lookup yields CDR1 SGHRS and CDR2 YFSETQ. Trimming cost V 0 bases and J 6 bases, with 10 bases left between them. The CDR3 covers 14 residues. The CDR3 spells CASSLGTFFNEQFF. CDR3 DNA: TGCGCCAGCAGCTTGGGGACGTTCTTCAATGAGCAGTTCTTC.

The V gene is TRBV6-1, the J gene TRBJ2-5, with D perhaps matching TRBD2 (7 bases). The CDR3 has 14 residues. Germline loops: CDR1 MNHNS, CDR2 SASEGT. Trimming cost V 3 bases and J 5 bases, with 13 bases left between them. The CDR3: CASSEWGGDETQYF. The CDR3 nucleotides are TGTGCCAGCAGTGAGTGGGGGGGCGATGAGACCCAGTACTTC.

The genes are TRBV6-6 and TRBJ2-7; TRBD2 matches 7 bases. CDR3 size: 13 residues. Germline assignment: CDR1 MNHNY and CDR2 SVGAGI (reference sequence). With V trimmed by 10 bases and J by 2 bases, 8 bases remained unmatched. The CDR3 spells CATRRGEAYEQYF. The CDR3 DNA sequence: TGTGCCACCAGACGGGGGGAAGCCTACGAGCAGTACTTC.

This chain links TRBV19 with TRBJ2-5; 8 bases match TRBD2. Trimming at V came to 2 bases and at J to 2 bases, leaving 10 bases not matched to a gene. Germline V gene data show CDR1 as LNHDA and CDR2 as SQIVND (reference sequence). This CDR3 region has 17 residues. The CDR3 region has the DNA TGTGCCAGTAGTATAACGGGTCGCGGGAGGAAACAAGAGACCCAGTACTTC. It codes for CASSITGRGRKQETQYF.

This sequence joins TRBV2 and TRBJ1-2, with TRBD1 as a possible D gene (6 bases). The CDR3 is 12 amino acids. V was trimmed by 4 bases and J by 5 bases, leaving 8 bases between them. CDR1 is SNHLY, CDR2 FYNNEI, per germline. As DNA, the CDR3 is TGTGCCAGCAGTGGAGGGGGATATGGCTACACCTTC. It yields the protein CASSGGGYGYTF.

This CDR3 is CASSFLGGNYGYTF. In nucleotides, the CDR3 is TGTGCCAGCAGTTTTTTAGGGGGCAACTATGGCTACACCTTC. The chain is built from TRBV28 and TRBJ1-2; 7 nucleotides align to TRBD1. There are 14 residues in the CDR3. V lost 3 bases, J lost 2 bases, and 3 bases stayed unmatched. CDR1 is MDHEN and CDR2 is SYDVKM in the germline V gene.

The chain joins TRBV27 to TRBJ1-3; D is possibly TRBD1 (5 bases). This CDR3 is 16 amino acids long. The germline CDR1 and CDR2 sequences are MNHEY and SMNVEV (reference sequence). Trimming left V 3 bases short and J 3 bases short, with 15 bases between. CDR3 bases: TGTGCCAGCAGTTTGGAGGGGCCACTGGGTGGAAACACCATATATTTT. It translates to CASSLEGPLGGNTIYF.

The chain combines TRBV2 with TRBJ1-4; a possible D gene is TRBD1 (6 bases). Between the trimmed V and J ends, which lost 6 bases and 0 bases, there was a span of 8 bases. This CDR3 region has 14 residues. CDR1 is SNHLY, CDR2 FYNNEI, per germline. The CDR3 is CASRGGATNEKLFF. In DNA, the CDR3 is TGTGCCAGCAGAGGGGGTGCAACTAATGAAAAACTGTTTTTT.

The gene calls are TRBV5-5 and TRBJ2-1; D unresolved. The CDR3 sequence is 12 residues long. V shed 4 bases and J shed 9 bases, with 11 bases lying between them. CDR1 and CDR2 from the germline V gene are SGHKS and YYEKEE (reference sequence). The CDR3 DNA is TGTGCCAGCAGCCCCTCCGTTGGTGAGCAGTTCTTC. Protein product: CASSPSVGEQFF. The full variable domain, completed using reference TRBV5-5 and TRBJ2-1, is DAGVTQSPTHLIKTRGQQVTLRCSPISGHKSVSWYQQVLGQGPQFIFQYYEKEERGRGNFPDRFSARQFPNYSSELNVNALLLGDSALYLCASSPSVGEQFFGPGTRLTVL.

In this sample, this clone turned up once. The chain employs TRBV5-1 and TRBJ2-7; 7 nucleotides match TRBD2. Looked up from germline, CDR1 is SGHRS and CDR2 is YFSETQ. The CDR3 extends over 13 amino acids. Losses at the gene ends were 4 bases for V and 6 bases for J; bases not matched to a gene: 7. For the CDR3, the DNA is TGCGCCAGCAGCCGCGGGAGACTGAGCGAGCAGTACTTC. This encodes CASSRGRLSEQYF.

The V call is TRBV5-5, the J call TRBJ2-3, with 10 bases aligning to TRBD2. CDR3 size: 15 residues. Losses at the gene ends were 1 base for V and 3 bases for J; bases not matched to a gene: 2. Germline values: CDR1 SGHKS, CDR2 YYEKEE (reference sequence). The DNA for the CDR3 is TGTGCCAGCAGCTTGACTAGCGGGATAACAGATACGCAGTATTTT. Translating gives CASSLTSGITDTQYF.

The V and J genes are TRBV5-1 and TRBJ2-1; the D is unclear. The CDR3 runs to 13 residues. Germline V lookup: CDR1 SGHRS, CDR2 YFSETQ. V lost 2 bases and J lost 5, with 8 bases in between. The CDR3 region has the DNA TGCGCCAGCAGCTTAAGTAGGAACAATGAGCAGTTCTTC. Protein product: CASSLSRNNEQFF.

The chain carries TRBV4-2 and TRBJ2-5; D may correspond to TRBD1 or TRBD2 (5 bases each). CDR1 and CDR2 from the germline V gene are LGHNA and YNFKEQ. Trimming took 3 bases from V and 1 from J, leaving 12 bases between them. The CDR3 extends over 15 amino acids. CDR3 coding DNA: TGTGCCAGCAGCCACCGCCCTGGGGGCCAAGAGACCCAGTACTTC. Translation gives CASSHRPGGQETQYF.

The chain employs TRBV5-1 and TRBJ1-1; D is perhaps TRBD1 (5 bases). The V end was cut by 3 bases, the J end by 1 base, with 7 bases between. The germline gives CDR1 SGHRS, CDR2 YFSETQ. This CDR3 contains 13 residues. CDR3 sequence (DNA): TGCGCCAGCAGCTCGGACACGAACACTGAAGCTTTCTTT. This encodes CASSSDTNTEAFF.